This TCR beta chain emerged from a study of cytomegalovirus exposure and HLA in healthy donors. With 60 Vbeta and 13 Jbeta primers, the PCR was carried out. Clones were sequenced by immunoSEQ multiplex PCR, and TCRdb holds only the in-frame ones, with some missing. The sample has 55,000 to 75,000 clones; 70% to 75% are singletons. Germline assignment: CDR1 SGHAT and CDR2 FQNNGV. The length of the CDR3 is 15 residues. V was clipped by 5 bases and J by 3 bases, with 13 bases between them. This chain joins TRBV11-2 and TRBJ2-2, with D perhaps matching TRBD2 (6 bases). The receptor was isolated from a man younger than 45 in good health and CMV-seropositive. What was sequenced was PBMCs. The CDR3 sequence: CASSPFTGDTGELFF. CDR3 bases: TGTGCCAGCAGCCCGTTTACGGGGGACACCGGGGAGCTGTTTTTT.